Sequencing of this T cell receptor (beta chain) was carried out in a study of shared clonotypes between healthy human individuals. In the study overall: The study used three CD4 naive, three CD4 memory, two CD8 naive and one CD8 memory plate per donor.

The naive CD8 subset, CD45RO-negative cells positively selected for CCR7, excluded terminally differentiated effector memory CD45RA+ cells. The genomic DNA of each subset was split evenly across several immunoSEQ plates. TCRdb's copy holds only in-frame clones and misses some; the assay was immunoSEQ multiplex PCR. The table shows millions of clones, with about 95% occurring only once. The germline V and J ends were trimmed by 3 bases and 1 base, with 10 bases remaining between them. This CDR3 is built from 14 residues. In germline, CDR1 is MNHEY, CDR2 SMNVEV (reference sequence). The study's findings and limits: On the whole, naive subsets had larger estimated richness than memory subsets had. Relative to their counterparts shared across all four donors, non-shared clonotypes exhibited diminished generation probabilities.

On this clone: Antigen: not known.

Sequenced material: naive CD8+ T cells sorted from blood. This chain joins TRBV27 and TRBJ2-7; D perhaps matches TRBD2 (5 bases). The sequence was obtained from a man between 18 and 29 years old in good health. CDR3 DNA sequence: TGTGCCAGCAGTTTCTTCACGGGATCCTACGAGCAGTACTTC. It codes for CASSFFTGSYEQYF.